This T cell receptor (beta chain) was documented in a study of blood T cell repertoires in COVID-19. In the study overall: The analysed material was cDNA or gDNA that came from T cells, B-cell-depleted T cells, or PBMCs.

The germline V gene has CDR1 LNHNV and CDR2 YYDKDF (reference sequence). This CDR3 is built from 13 residues. Comments on this clone: The junction shows a germline mismatch at one end, possibly a read error.

Measured with immunoSEQ multiplex PCR; TCRdb has only the in-frame clones, and not every one. The sample records more than 450,000 clones, approximately 86% being singletons. The source of this sequence is a woman aged 18-35 years who had recovered from COVID-19. The sequenced sample consisted of PBMCs or T cells enriched from blood (not recorded which). J is TRBJ1-2 and V is TRBV15; possibly TRBD1 for D (6 bases). For the CDR3, the DNA is TGTACCACCAGCAGAGTACAGGGCTATGGCTACACCTTC. Its protein is CTTSRVQGYGYTF.